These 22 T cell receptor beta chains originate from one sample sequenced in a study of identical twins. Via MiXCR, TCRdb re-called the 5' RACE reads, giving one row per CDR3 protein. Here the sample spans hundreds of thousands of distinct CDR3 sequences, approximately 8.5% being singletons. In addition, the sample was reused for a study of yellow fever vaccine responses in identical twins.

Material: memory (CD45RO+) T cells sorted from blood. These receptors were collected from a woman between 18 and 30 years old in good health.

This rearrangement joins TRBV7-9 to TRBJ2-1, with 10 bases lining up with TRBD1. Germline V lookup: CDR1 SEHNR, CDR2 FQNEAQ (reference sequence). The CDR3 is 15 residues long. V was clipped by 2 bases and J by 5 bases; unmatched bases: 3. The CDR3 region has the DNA TGTGCCAGCAGCTTATATGGGACAGGGGACAATGAGCAGTTCTTC. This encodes CASSLYGTGDNEQFF.

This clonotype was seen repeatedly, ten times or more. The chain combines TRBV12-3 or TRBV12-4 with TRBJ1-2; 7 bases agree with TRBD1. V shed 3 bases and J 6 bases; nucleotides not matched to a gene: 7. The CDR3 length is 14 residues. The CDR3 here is CASSLKGGPHGYTF. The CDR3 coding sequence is TGTGCCAGCAGTTTGAAAGGGGGCCCCCATGGCTACACCTTC.

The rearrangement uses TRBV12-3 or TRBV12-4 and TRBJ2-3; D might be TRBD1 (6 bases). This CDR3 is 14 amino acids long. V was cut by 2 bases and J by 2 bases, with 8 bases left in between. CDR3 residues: CASSLTGLTDTQYF. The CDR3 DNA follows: TGTGCCAGCAGTTTAACAGGGCTCACAGATACGCAGTATTTT.

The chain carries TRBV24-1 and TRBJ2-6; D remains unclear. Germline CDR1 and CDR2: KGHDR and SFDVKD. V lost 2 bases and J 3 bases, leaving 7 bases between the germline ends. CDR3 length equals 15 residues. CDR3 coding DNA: TGTGCCACCAGTGATTCAGGTTTTGGGGCCAACGTCCTGACTTTC. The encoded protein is CATSDSGFGANVLTF.

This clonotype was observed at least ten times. Here the CDR3 DNA reads TGTGCCAGCAGTTACTCGACTAGCGGGAGGGAAGGGGGCGAGCAGTACTTC. It specifies CASSYSTSGREGGEQYF. This chain connects TRBV6-5 to TRBJ2-7; 14 positions agree with TRBD2. V gave up 0 bases and J gave up 6 bases; unmatched junction bases: 7. Germline lookup yields CDR1 MNHEY and CDR2 SVGAGI. The CDR3 is 17 amino acids.

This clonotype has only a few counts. The CDR3 DNA reads as TGTGCCACCAGTGATTTGGGACTAGCGGGAGCCACAGATACGCAGTATTTT. Translated: CATSDLGLAGATDTQYF. The genes are TRBV24-1 and TRBJ2-3, with 13 bases matching TRBD2. The J segment lost 2 bases and the V segment lost 0 bases, leaving 1 base of the junction unmatched. Germline CDR1 is KGHDR and CDR2 is SFDVKD. The CDR3 runs 17 residues.

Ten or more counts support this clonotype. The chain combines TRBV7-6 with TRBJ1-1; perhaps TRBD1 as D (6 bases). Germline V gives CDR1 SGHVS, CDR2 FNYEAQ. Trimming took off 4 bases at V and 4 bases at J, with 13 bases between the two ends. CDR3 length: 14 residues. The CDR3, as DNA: TGTGCCAGCAGCTCCTCCTCACAGGGCACTGAAGCTTTCTTT. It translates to CASSSSSQGTEAFF.

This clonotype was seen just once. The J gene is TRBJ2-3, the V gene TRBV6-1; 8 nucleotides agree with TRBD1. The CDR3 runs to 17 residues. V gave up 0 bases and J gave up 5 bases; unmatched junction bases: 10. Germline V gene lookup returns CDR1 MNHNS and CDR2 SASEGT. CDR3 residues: CASSEADPGGLGDTQYF. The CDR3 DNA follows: TGTGCCAGCAGTGAAGCGGACCCAGGGGGCCTGGGAGATACGCAGTATTTT.

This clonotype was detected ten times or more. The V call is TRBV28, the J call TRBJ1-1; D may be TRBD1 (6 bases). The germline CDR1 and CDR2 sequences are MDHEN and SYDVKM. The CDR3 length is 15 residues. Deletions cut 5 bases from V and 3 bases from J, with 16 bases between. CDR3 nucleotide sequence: TGTGCCAGCAGTCAACACAGGGTTGGTTACACTGAAGCTTTCTTT. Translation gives CASSQHRVGYTEAFF. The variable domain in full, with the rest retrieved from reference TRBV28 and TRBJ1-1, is DVKVTQSSRYLVKRTGEKVFLECVQDMDHENMFWYRQDPGLGLRLIYFSYDVKMKEKGDIPEGYSVSREKKERFSLILESASTNQTSMYLCASSQHRVGYTEAFFGQGTRLTVV.

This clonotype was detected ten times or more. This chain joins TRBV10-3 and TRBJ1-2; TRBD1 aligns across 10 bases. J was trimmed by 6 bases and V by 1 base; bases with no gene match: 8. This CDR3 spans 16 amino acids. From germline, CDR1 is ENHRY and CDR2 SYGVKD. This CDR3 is CAISEWSGTGVNGYTF. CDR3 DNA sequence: TGTGCCATCAGTGAGTGGAGCGGGACAGGGGTAAATGGCTACACCTTC.

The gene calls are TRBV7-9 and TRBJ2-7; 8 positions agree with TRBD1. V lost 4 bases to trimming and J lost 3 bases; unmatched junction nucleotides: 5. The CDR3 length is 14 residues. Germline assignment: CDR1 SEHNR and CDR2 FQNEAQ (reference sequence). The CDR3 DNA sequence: TGTGCCAGCAGCTCGGACAGGGTTTTCTACGAGCAGTACGTC. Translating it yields CASSSDRVFYEQYV.

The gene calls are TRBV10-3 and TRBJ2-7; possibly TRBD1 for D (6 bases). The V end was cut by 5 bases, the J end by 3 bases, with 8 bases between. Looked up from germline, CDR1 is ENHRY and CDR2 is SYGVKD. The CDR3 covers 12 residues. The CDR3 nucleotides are TGTGCCATCAGTCAGGGGAACTACGAGCAGTACGTC. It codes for CAISQGNYEQYV.

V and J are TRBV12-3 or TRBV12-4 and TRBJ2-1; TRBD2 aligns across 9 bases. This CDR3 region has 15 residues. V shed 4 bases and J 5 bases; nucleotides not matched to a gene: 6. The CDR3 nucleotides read TGTGCCAGCAGTTGGGGGGCTAGCGGGAACAATGAGCAGTTCTTC. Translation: CASSWGASGNNEQFF.

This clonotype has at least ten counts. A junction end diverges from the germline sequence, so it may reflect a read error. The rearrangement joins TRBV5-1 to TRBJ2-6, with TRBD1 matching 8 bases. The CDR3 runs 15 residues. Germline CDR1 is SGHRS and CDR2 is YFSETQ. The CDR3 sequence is CASSLQGAGANVLTF. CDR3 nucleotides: TGTGCCAGCAGTTTACAGGGGGCTGGGGCCAACGTCCTGACTTTC. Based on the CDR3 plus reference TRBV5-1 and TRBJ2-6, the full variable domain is KAGVTQTPRYLIKTRGQQVTLSCSPISGHRSVSWYQQTPGQGLQFLFEYFSETQRNKGNFPGRFSGRQFSNSRSEMNVSTLELGDSALYLCASSLQGAGANVLTFGAGSRLTVL.

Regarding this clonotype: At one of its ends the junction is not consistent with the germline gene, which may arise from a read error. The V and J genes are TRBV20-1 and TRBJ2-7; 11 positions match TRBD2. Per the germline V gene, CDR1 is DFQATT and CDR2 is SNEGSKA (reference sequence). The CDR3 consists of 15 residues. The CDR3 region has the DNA TGCAGTGCCAGAGGAACCGGGACTAGCGGCTACGAGCAGTACTTC. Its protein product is CSARGTGTSGYEQYF.

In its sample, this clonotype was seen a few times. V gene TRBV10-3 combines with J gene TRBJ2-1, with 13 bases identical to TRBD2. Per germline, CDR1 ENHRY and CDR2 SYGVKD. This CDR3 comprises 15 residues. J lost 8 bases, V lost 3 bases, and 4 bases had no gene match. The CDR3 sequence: CAISEQTSGGDEQFF. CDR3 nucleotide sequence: TGTGCCATCAGTGAACAAACTAGCGGGGGGGATGAGCAGTTCTTC.

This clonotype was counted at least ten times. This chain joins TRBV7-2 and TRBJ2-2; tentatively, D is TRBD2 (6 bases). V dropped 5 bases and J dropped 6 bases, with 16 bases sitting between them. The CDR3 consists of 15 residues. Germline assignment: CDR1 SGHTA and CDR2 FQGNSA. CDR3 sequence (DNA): TGTGCCAGCAGCCAAAGTCTAGCGCTTTCCGGGGAGCTGTTTTTT. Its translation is CASSQSLALSGELFF. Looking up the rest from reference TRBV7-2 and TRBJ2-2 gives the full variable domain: GAGVSQSPSNKVTEKGKDVELRCDPISGHTALYWYRQSLGQGLEFLIYFQGNSAPDKSGLPSDRFSAERTGGSVSTLTIQRTQQEDSAVYLCASSQSLALSGELFFGEGSRLTVL.

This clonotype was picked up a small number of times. CDR3 sequence: CASRPGSWNWDSNGEQFF. DNA of the CDR3: TGTGCCAGCAGACCGGGATCGTGGAATTGGGACAGTAACGGTGAGCAGTTCTTC. The J gene is TRBJ2-1, the V gene TRBV27; 7 bases line up with TRBD1. CDR3 size: 18 residues. V lost 6 bases and J lost 9; bases outside the gene matches: 23. Germline V lookup: CDR1 MNHEY, CDR2 SMNVEV (reference sequence).

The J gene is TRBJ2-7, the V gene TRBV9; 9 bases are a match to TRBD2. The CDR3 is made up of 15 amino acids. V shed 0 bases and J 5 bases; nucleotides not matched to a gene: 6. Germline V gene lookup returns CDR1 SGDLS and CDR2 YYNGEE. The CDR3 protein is CASSVGLAGSHEQYF. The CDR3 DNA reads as TGTGCCAGCAGCGTAGGCCTAGCGGGATCCCACGAGCAGTACTTC.

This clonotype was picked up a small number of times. The CDR3 reads CASSLLQGAGYGYTF. The CDR3, as DNA: TGTGCCAGCAGCCTACTTCAGGGGGCCGGCTATGGCTACACCTTC. The J gene is TRBJ1-2, the V gene TRBV6-1, with TRBD1 matching over 8 bases. Germline CDR1 is MNHNS and CDR2 is SASEGT. V lost 6 bases to trimming and J lost 4 bases; unmatched junction nucleotides: 10. This CDR3 has 15 amino acids.

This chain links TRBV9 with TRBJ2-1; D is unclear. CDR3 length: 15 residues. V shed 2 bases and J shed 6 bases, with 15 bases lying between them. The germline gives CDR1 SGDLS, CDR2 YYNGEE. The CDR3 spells CASSVEPSYGNEQFF. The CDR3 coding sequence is TGTGCCAGCAGCGTTGAGCCTTCTTATGGCAATGAGCAGTTCTTC.

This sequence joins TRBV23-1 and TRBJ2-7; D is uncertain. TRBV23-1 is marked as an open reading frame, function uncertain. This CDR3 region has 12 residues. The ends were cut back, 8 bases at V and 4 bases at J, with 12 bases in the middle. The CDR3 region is CASPDPLYEQYF. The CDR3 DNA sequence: TGCGCCAGCCCGGACCCACTGTACGAGCAGTACTTC.